The 7 T cell receptor beta chains in this list originate from one sample, sequenced in a study of Ad26.COV2.S vaccination and SARS-CoV-2 variants. Data came from immunoSEQ multiplex PCR; TCRdb stores just in-frame clones and leaves some out. The sample yields roughly 300,000 clones, about 87% seen once. Treatment specified: about 20 received Ad26.COV2.S at low or high dose, single or two shots; roughly 5 received placebo; per-sample allocation not given. Sampling happened 63 days after the first vaccine or placebo injection. Sequenced here: peripheral blood, sampled in a trial of Ad26.COV2.S vaccine versus placebo. Receptor source: a person between 18 and 65 years old who received the Ad26.COV2.S COVID-19 vaccine or a placebo.

V is TRBV2 and J is TRBJ2-2; 9 bases fit TRBD1. This CDR3 spans 14 amino acids. J was trimmed by 6 bases and V by 9 bases; bases with no gene match: 8. Germline V CDR1 and CDR2: SNHLY, FYNNEI. The DNA of the CDR3 is TGTGCCAGAGCGGGACAGGGAAGCTCCGGGGAGCTGTTTTTT. Amino acid sequence: CARAGQGSSGELFF.

The gene calls are TRBV18 and TRBJ2-7; unclear D gene. The germline V gene encodes CDR1 KGHSH and CDR2 LQKENI. Trimming stripped 3 bases from V and 6 bases from J, with 12 bases between. The CDR3 loop spans 13 amino acids. In DNA, the CDR3 is TGTGCCAGCTCACCGAATGTCCGTTCCGAGCAGTACTTC. Its translation: CASSPNVRSEQYF.

The V call is TRBV30, the J call TRBJ1-4; possible D gene TRBD1, 5 bases. The V end was cut by 0 bases, the J end by 8 bases, with 19 bases between. This CDR3 spans 16 amino acids. CDR1 and CDR2 from the germline V gene are GTSNPN and SVGIG (reference sequence). CDR3 bases: TGTGCCTGGAGTGTGACCCGGGACGGCCGATCAGAAAAACTGTTTTTT. This sequence encodes CAWSVTRDGRSEKLFF.

This sequence joins TRBV25-1 and TRBJ2-3; 7 bases map to TRBD1. This CDR3 contains 15 residues. J was trimmed by 2 bases and V by 4 bases; bases with no gene match: 6. Germline CDR1 and CDR2: MGHDK and SYGVNS. This CDR3 is CASSVGQKFTDTQYF. Written as DNA, the CDR3 is TGTGCCAGCAGTGTGGGACAGAAGTTCACAGATACGCAGTATTTT.

The genes are TRBV12-5 and TRBJ2-7; D gene unclear. The CDR3 consists of 12 residues. The germline V and J ends were trimmed by 6 bases and 2 bases, with 8 bases remaining between them. CDR1 and CDR2 from the germline V gene are LGHNT and FRNRAP. As DNA, the CDR3 is TGTGCTAGTGGAACGGACGCCTACGAGCAGTACTTC. Amino acid sequence: CASGTDAYEQYF.

The chain links TRBV4-3 to TRBJ2-1; 8 nucleotides align to TRBD2. The CDR3 length is 20 residues. The germline V gene encodes CDR1 LGHNA and CDR2 YSLEER. V lost 1 base, J lost 7 bases, and 21 bases stayed unmatched. In DNA, the CDR3 is TGCGCCAGCAGCCAAGTGGGACATAGCGGGGCCCGACCTTTGGCTAATGAGCAGTTCTTC. This translates into CASSQVGHSGARPLANEQFF.

This clone has only a few counts. The chain joins TRBV9 to TRBJ2-2, with D uncertain. The CDR3 length is 12 residues. The ends were cut back, 2 bases at V and 7 bases at J, with 6 bases in the middle. Germline V gene sequence: CDR1 SGDLS, CDR2 YYNGEE. The CDR3 DNA reads TGTGCCAGCAGCGTTGACGGCGGGGAGCTGTTTTTT. It translates to CASSVDGGELFF. Drawing the rest from reference TRBV9 and TRBJ2-2, the complete variable domain is DSGVTQTPKHLITATGQRVTLRCSPRSGDLSVYWYQQSLDQGLQFLIQYYNGEERAKGNILERFSAQQFPDLHSELNLSSLELGDSALYFCASSVDGGELFFGEGSRLTVL.